The 27 T cell receptor beta chains below come from one sample, sequenced in a study of blood T cell repertoires in COVID-19. Sequencing was performed with immunoSEQ multiplex PCR; in TCRdb, only in-frame clones are kept and a portion is missing. The data contain roughly 75,000 clones, around nine tenths of them singletons. The sample was peripheral blood. The receptor source for this set is a human donor in a cohort sampled during active COVID-19.

J is TRBJ1-2 and V is TRBV10-3, with 9 bases that match TRBD1. V was clipped by 5 bases and J by 2 bases; unmatched bases: 12. The CDR3 has 17 amino acids. Germline V lookup: CDR1 ENHRY, CDR2 SYGVKD. CDR3 nucleotide sequence: TGTGCCATCAGTCCCCCGGGACAGGGTAACGGAAACTATGGCTACACCTTC. It specifies CAISPPGQGNGNYGYTF.

This chain links TRBV6-2 or TRBV6-3 with TRBJ2-7; 13 bases are a match to TRBD2. The CDR3 consists of 16 residues. V was pared by 5 bases and J by 0 bases, with 4 bases of the junction left unmatched. Germline V gene sequence: CDR1 MNHEY, CDR2 SVGEGT. This chain's CDR3 is CASSTGLAGVSYEQYF. DNA of the CDR3: TGTGCCAGCAGTACCGGACTAGCGGGGGTCTCCTACGAGCAGTACTTC.

The V and J genes are TRBV6-6 and TRBJ2-1, with 8 bases matching TRBD1. The CDR3 spans 15 residues. V dropped 6 bases and J dropped 7; count of bases not matched to a gene: 11. Germline V gives CDR1 MNHNY, CDR2 SVGAGI (reference sequence). CDR3 DNA: TGTGCCAGCAGCCTTGGACAGGGAATTACGAATGAGCAGTTCTTC. Amino acids: CASSLGQGITNEQFF.

A word on this clone: Other DNA variants within this sample encode the same CDR3. This chain connects TRBV9 to TRBJ1-3; TRBD1 matches at 8 bases. The CDR3 loop spans 17 amino acids. V was pared by 0 bases and J by 13 bases, with 18 bases of the junction left unmatched. Germline assignment: CDR1 SGDLS and CDR2 YYNGEE. CDR3 loop: CASSVVGGGGNRDRIYF. The CDR3 bases are TGTGCCAGCAGCGTAGTCGGGGGCGGGGGAAACCGGGACAGGATATATTTT. Using reference TRBV9 and TRBJ1-3 for the parts outside the CDR3, the full variable domain is DSGVTQTPKHLITATGQRVTLRCSPRSGDLSVYWYQQSLDQGLQFLIQYYNGEERAKGNILERFSAQQFPDLHSELNLSSLELGDSALYFCASSVVGGGGNRDRIYFGEGSWLTVV.

V usage is TRBV9 and J usage is TRBJ2-7; D might be TRBD2 (5 bases). Germline CDR1 and CDR2: SGDLS and YYNGEE. This CDR3 spans 15 amino acids. The V end was cut by 4 bases, the J end by 0 bases, with 14 bases between. CDR3 nucleotides: TGTGCCAGCAGCTCCCGGACTGATTACTCCTACGAGCAGTACTTC. This translates into CASSSRTDYSYEQYF.

CDR3 sequence: CASSPTDNEQFF. CDR3 in DNA: TGTGCCAGCTCCCCGACTGACAATGAGCAGTTCTTC. The V call is TRBV18, the J call TRBJ2-1; D ambiguous. Trimming removed 6 bases at V and 5 bases at J, with 8 bases between. The CDR3 covers 12 residues. The germline V gene encodes CDR1 KGHSH and CDR2 LQKENI.

In nucleotides, the CDR3 is TGTGCCAGCAGCCTGGGTCCAGCACAGGGGGACGATGGCTACACCTTC. As protein: CASSLGPAQGDDGYTF. This rearrangement joins TRBV7-6 to TRBJ1-2; 8 nucleotides align to TRBD1. This CDR3 spans 16 amino acids. CDR1 is SGHVS and CDR2 is FNYEAQ in the germline V gene. With 5 bases clipped from V and 6 bases from J, the junction kept 14 bases outside the gene matches.

The chain joins TRBV7-2 to TRBJ2-3, with TRBD2 matching over 10 bases. The CDR3 loop spans 18 amino acids. V gave up 2 bases and J gave up 0 bases; unmatched junction bases: 8. Germline loops: CDR1 SGHTA, CDR2 FQGNSA. CDR3 DNA: TGTGCCAGCAGCTTAATCCCCGGGACTAGCGCTAGCACAGATACGCAGTATTTT. It is translated as CASSLIPGTSASTDTQYF.

This clone was observed a handful of times. The chain has TRBV30 and TRBJ1-6, with D unresolved. V shed 7 bases and J shed 5 bases, with 9 bases lying between them. The length of the CDR3 is 12 residues. From germline, CDR1 is GTSNPN and CDR2 SVGIG (reference sequence). The DNA of the CDR3 is TGTGCCTCACAGCTACATAATTCACCCCTCCACTTT. Encoded protein: CASQLHNSPLHF. The whole variable domain, remainder taken from reference TRBV30 and TRBJ1-6, is SQTIHQWPATLVQPVGSPLSLECTVEGTSNPNLYWYRQAAGRGLQLLFYSVGIGQISSEVPQNLSASRPQDRQFILSSKKLLLSDSGFYLCASQLHNSPLHFGNGTRLTVT.

The CDR3 loop reads CASSPQGGNPNYGYTF. As DNA, the CDR3 is TGTGCCAGCAGCCCGCAGGGGGGCAACCCTAACTATGGCTACACCTTC. V gene TRBV5-6 combines with J gene TRBJ1-2, with 7 bases fitting TRBD1. Germline V CDR1 and CDR2: SGHDT, YYEEEE. The V and J ends lost 4 bases and 0 bases, in that order; junction bases with no gene match: 9. There are 16 residues in the CDR3.

The J gene is TRBJ1-1, the V gene TRBV7-2; 10 bases line up with TRBD1. The germline V gene encodes CDR1 SGHTA and CDR2 FQGNSA. V shed 8 bases and J 5 bases; nucleotides not matched to a gene: 5. The CDR3 runs 13 residues. Here the CDR3 reads CASRDRGGTEAFF. In nucleotides, the CDR3 is TGTGCCAGCCGGGACAGGGGAGGAACTGAAGCTTTCTTT.

The chain employs TRBV5-8 and TRBJ1-1, with D tentatively TRBD1 (5 bases). This CDR3 region has 13 residues. CDR1 is SGHTS and CDR2 is YDEGEE in the germline V gene. V lost 7 bases, J lost 0 bases, and 10 bases lay in between. CDR3: CASDDSLNTEAFF. The CDR3, as DNA: TGTGCCAGCGACGACAGCCTGAACACTGAAGCTTTCTTT.

J is TRBJ2-1 and V is TRBV11-3; D ambiguous. The length of the CDR3 is 14 residues. The V end was cut by 2 bases, the J end by 10 bases, with 15 bases between. Per the germline V gene, CDR1 is SGHNT and CDR2 is YENEEA. CDR3 sequence (DNA): TGTGCCAGCAGCTTAAACCAGAGGTCTTTGGAGCAGTTCTTC. Protein sequence: CASSLNQRSLEQFF. Looking up the rest from reference TRBV11-3 and TRBJ2-1 gives the full variable domain: EAGVVQSPRYKIIEKKQPVAFWCNPISGHNTLYWYLQNLGQGPELLIRYENEEAVDDSQLPKDRFSAERLKGVDSTLKIQPAELGDSAVYLCASSLNQRSLEQFFGPGTRLTVL.

The sample holds one count of this clone. The chain employs TRBV20-1 and TRBJ2-5; 9 nucleotides align to TRBD2. Losses at the gene ends were 3 bases for V and 5 bases for J; bases not matched to a gene: 4. CDR1 is DFQATT and CDR2 is SNEGSKA in the germline V gene (reference sequence). This CDR3 region has 13 residues. This chain's CDR3 is CSASRLAGETQYF. CDR3 bases: TGCAGTGCTAGTAGGCTAGCGGGGGAGACCCAGTACTTC.

This clone showed up just once. The chain joins TRBV2 to TRBJ1-1; 10 bases match TRBD1. CDR1 is SNHLY, CDR2 FYNNEI, per germline. The CDR3 length is 15 residues. The V gene end was trimmed by 5 bases and the J gene end by 5 bases; junction bases not matched to a gene: 8. The CDR3 protein is CASSLWTGGPTEAFF. CDR3 coding DNA: TGTGCCAGCAGTTTGTGGACAGGGGGTCCGACTGAAGCTTTCTTT.

The chain joins TRBV4-2 to TRBJ2-1, with a tentative D call TRBD1 (6 bases). Germline CDR1 LGHNA, CDR2 YNFKEQ. V was cut by 4 bases and J by 3 bases, with 25 bases left in between. This CDR3 is 19 amino acids long. This CDR3 is CASSRSTLQGFPNYNEQFF. The CDR3 nucleotides read TGTGCCAGCAGCCGATCAACCTTACAGGGTTTCCCCAACTACAATGAGCAGTTCTTC.

The J gene is TRBJ1-1, the V gene TRBV7-2, with D possibly being TRBD1 (6 bases). The germline V and J ends were trimmed by 6 bases and 0 bases, with 11 bases remaining between them. The CDR3 is made up of 14 amino acids. Germline CDR1 and CDR2: SGHTA and FQGNSA. The CDR3 here is CASRLTGMNTEAFF. DNA of the CDR3: TGTGCCAGCAGGCTTACAGGGATGAACACTGAAGCTTTCTTT.

The rearrangement uses TRBV28 and TRBJ2-7; the match to TRBD1 covers 9 bases. Germline CDR1 MDHEN, CDR2 SYDVKM. V trimming: 7 bases; J trimming: 0 bases; junction bases outside the gene matches: 10. The CDR3 sequence is 16 residues long. The CDR3 is CASKPLRDRDSYEQYF. The CDR3 DNA sequence: TGTGCCAGCAAACCACTCCGGGACAGGGACTCCTACGAGCAGTACTTC.

This rearrangement joins TRBV25-1 to TRBJ2-5; tentative D call: TRBD1 (5 bases). There are 13 residues in the CDR3. Between the trimmed V and J ends, which lost 2 bases and 7 bases, there was a span of 11 bases. Germline lookup yields CDR1 MGHDK and CDR2 SYGVNS. Here the CDR3 DNA reads TGTGCCAGCAGTGAACTGGGGCGCAGGACCCAGTACTTC. It is translated as CASSELGRRTQYF.

This clone occurred a few times. The gene calls are TRBV19 and TRBJ1-1, with 7 positions matching TRBD1. V shed 6 bases and J 5 bases; nucleotides not matched to a gene: 9. Germline V gives CDR1 LNHDA, CDR2 SQIVND (reference sequence). The CDR3 length is 14 residues. DNA for the CDR3: TGTGCCAGTAGCCGGGGGACAGTTAATACTGAAGCTTTCTTT. Its protein product is CASSRGTVNTEAFF.

This rearrangement joins TRBV19 to TRBJ2-5; 10 positions match TRBD2. Trimming removed 7 bases from V and 4 bases from J; junction bases left unmatched: 15. The CDR3 is 17 residues long. The germline CDR1 and CDR2 sequences are LNHDA and SQIVND (reference sequence). CDR3 amino acids: CASKAAVSGGSGETQYF. Here the CDR3 DNA reads TGTGCCAGTAAGGCGGCGGTTAGCGGGGGGTCGGGAGAGACCCAGTACTTC.

Regarding this clone: At one boundary the junction diverges from the germline segment, which might be a read error. This sequence joins TRBV29-1 and TRBJ2-7; TRBD1 aligns across 9 bases. Germline lookup yields CDR1 SQVTM and CDR2 ANQGSEA. The CDR3 extends over 14 amino acids. CDR3 sequence: CSVAESSGTGRRAF. The DNA for the CDR3 is TGCAGCGTTGCGGAAAGTTCCGGGACAGGGCGTAGGGCTTTC.

The chain combines TRBV5-8 with TRBJ1-5, with TRBD1 identical over 12 bases. Germline-derived CDR1 and CDR2 are SGHTS and YDEGEE. The CDR3 length is 15 residues. J was trimmed by 6 bases and V by 4 bases; bases with no gene match: 5. The DNA of the CDR3 is TGTGCCAGCAGCCCCGGGACAGGGGGCTTTCAGCCCCAGCATTTT. It is translated as CASSPGTGGFQPQHF.

V is TRBV7-2 and J is TRBJ2-7; D not resolved. Germline CDR1 is SGHTA and CDR2 is FQGNSA. The CDR3 has 13 residues. The V end lost 3 bases, the J end lost 2 bases, and 8 bases lay between the germline ends. The CDR3 bases are TGTGCCAGCAGCTTGACATCCACCTACGAGCAGTACTTC. Its translation is CASSLTSTYEQYF.

The chain combines TRBV2 with TRBJ2-5; 15 bases fit TRBD2. CDR3 length: 16 residues. V dropped 4 bases and J dropped 5; count of bases not matched to a gene: 5. Germline V gene data show CDR1 as SNHLY and CDR2 as FYNNEI. In nucleotides, the CDR3 is TGTGCCAGCAGTGGGGGACTAGCGGGGGGCCGGGAGACCCAGTACTTC. It yields the protein CASSGGLAGGRETQYF.

V gene TRBV28 combines with J gene TRBJ1-5; a possible D gene is TRBD1 (5 bases). V lost 2 bases and J 2 bases, leaving 10 bases between the germline ends. Per germline, CDR1 MDHEN and CDR2 SYDVKM. The CDR3 runs 15 residues. The CDR3 loop reads CASSLISGRNQPQHF. The CDR3, as DNA: TGTGCCAGCAGTTTAATTTCAGGGCGCAATCAGCCCCAGCATTTT.

The chain carries TRBV6-1 and TRBJ1-5, with D unclear. There are 13 residues in the CDR3. Germline-derived CDR1 and CDR2 are MNHNS and SASEGT. The germline V and J ends were trimmed by 0 bases and 9 bases, with 9 bases remaining between them. Written as DNA, the CDR3 is TGTGCCAGCAGTGAAGCGCCCCGGGGGCCCCAGCATTTT. Encoded protein: CASSEAPRGPQHF.